The rows below give T cell receptor beta chains drawn from one sample of a study of blood T cell repertoires in COVID-19. Only in-frame clones appear in the TCRdb table, and some are missing; sequencing was by immunoSEQ multiplex PCR. The table records around 95,000 clones, roughly 87% of them present only once. Sequenced input: peripheral blood. The receptor set was obtained from a man aged 30-40 years in a cohort sampled during active COVID-19. The CDR3 runs from the conserved cysteine through the conserved F or W. The order of the fields is J gene, clone size, V gene, CDR3 protein. Clone size, where shown, is once, few, many, or a class for clones that have expanded.

J gene: TRBJ1-2
clone size: -
V gene: TRBV18
CDR3 protein: CASSPSTGLYGYTF

J gene: TRBJ2-5
clone size: -
V gene: TRBV6-5
CDR3 protein: CASSYQVGGETQYF

J gene: TRBJ2-7
clone size: -
V gene: TRBV6-6
CDR3 protein: CASSYERGAYEQYF

J gene: TRBJ2-5
clone size: -
V gene: TRBV30
CDR3 protein: CAWSLTSGGTETQYF

J gene: TRBJ2-1
clone size: once
V gene: TRBV2
CDR3 protein: CASSVRGGLYNEQFF

J gene: TRBJ1-2
clone size: -
V gene: TRBV7-2
CDR3 protein: CASSLPPRTGYGYTF

J gene: TRBJ1-4
clone size: -
V gene: TRBV9
CDR3 protein: CASSAPTDEKLFF

J gene: TRBJ2-3
clone size: -
V gene: TRBV29-1
CDR3 protein: CSVDGRGGLTDTQYF

J gene: TRBJ2-2
clone size: -
V gene: TRBV19
CDR3 protein: CASSMRGMNTGELFF

J gene: TRBJ2-2
clone size: -
V gene: TRBV4-1
CDR3 protein: CASSQEWAYRPNTGELFF

J gene: TRBJ1-4
clone size: once
V gene: TRBV28
CDR3 protein: CASSQGRGWTATNEKLFF

J gene: TRBJ1-4
clone size: -
V gene: TRBV2
CDR3 protein: CASSEFQDRGEKLFF

J gene: TRBJ2-5
clone size: -
V gene: TRBV7-3
CDR3 protein: CASRLQGLKETQYF

J gene: TRBJ1-2
clone size: -
V gene: TRBV15
CDR3 protein: CATSRGAGGSYGYTF

J gene: TRBJ1-1
clone size: -
V gene: TRBV28
CDR3 protein: CASRQGEEGTEAFF

J gene: TRBJ2-7
clone size: -
V gene: TRBV4-1
CDR3 protein: CASSQGGQGGEQYF

J gene: TRBJ2-7
clone size: -
V gene: TRBV5-8
CDR3 protein: CASSRRAGEGYEQYF

J gene: TRBJ1-4
clone size: -
V gene: TRBV30
CDR3 protein: CAWSVGPVREKLFF

J gene: TRBJ1-1
clone size: -
V gene: TRBV18
CDR3 protein: CASSPISGKNTEAFF

J gene: TRBJ2-1
clone size: -
V gene: TRBV29-1
CDR3 protein: CSAARGTSFDEQFF

J gene: TRBJ1-2
clone size: -
V gene: TRBV11-2
CDR3 protein: CASSSPRRARGYTF

J gene: TRBJ1-6
clone size: -
V gene: TRBV5-4
CDR3 protein: CASSLPGSPLHF

J gene: TRBJ1-2
clone size: once
V gene: TRBV30
CDR3 protein: CAWRTGIYGYTF

J gene: TRBJ2-5
clone size: -
V gene: TRBV5-1
CDR3 protein: CASKGEGETQYF

J gene: TRBJ2-7
clone size: -
V gene: TRBV24-1
CDR3 protein: CATSGAGGTYEQYF

J gene: TRBJ2-2
clone size: -
V gene: TRBV5-6
CDR3 protein: CASSLAAGTTGELFF

J gene: TRBJ2-7
clone size: -
V gene: TRBV5-6
CDR3 protein: CASSWGGGAIEQYF

J gene: TRBJ1-3
clone size: -
V gene: TRBV5-1
CDR3 protein: CASSLRGRGDSGNTIYF

J gene: TRBJ1-1
clone size: once
V gene: TRBV21-1
CDR3 protein: CASSKVSKTGEGPEAFF

J gene: TRBJ2-3
clone size: -
V gene: TRBV6-5
CDR3 protein: CASSYSGRGGPDTQYF

J gene: TRBJ1-6
clone size: -
V gene: TRBV27
CDR3 protein: CASRWTGTVNSPLHF

J gene: TRBJ2-1
clone size: -
V gene: TRBV12-5
CDR3 protein: CASGVAGAEQFF

J gene: TRBJ2-5
clone size: -
V gene: TRBV7-6
CDR3 protein: CASSLVSGGSGSQYF

J gene: TRBJ1-3
clone size: few
V gene: TRBV7-2
CDR3 protein: CASSLGPGRTGNTIYF

J gene: TRBJ1-6
clone size: few
V gene: TRBV19
CDR3 protein: CASRVNLGSLTPNSPLHF

J gene: TRBJ2-3
clone size: few
V gene: TRBV2
CDR3 protein: CASSGQGSTDTQYF

J gene: TRBJ1-6
clone size: -
V gene: TRBV11-2
CDR3 protein: CASSAQAAGGDSPLHF

J gene: TRBJ2-5
clone size: -
V gene: TRBV11-2
CDR3 protein: CASSFRRLAGAQETQYF

J gene: TRBJ2-5
clone size: -
V gene: TRBV30
CDR3 protein: CAWSERQETQYF

J gene: TRBJ1-6
clone size: -
V gene: TRBV10-3
CDR3 protein: CAISDGTGWSLHF

J gene: TRBJ1-1
clone size: -
V gene: TRBV7-9
CDR3 protein: CASSLFRQMPSAFF

J gene: TRBJ2-3
clone size: -
V gene: TRBV7-2
CDR3 protein: CASSFGGGPFRDTQYF

J gene: TRBJ2-7
clone size: -
V gene: TRBV30
CDR3 protein: CAWSEGVQYF

J gene: TRBJ2-5
clone size: -
V gene: TRBV6-2/TRBV6-3
CDR3 protein: CASSYSDAGVRETQYF

J gene: TRBJ2-2
clone size: -
V gene: TRBV7-8
CDR3 protein: CASSLEILGTANTGELFF

J gene: TRBJ1-5
clone size: -
V gene: TRBV7-2
CDR3 protein: CASSPDSPNQPQHF

J gene: TRBJ1-1
clone size: -
V gene: TRBV6-5
CDR3 protein: CASSYFYPPNTEAFF

J gene: TRBJ2-3
clone size: -
V gene: TRBV5-4
CDR3 protein: CASRAGPTDTQYF

J gene: TRBJ1-4
clone size: -
V gene: TRBV6-5
CDR3 protein: CASSYITPVGKLFF

J gene: TRBJ1-2
clone size: -
V gene: TRBV14
CDR3 protein: CASSHAQGLANYGYTF

J gene: TRBJ1-1
clone size: -
V gene: TRBV12-5
CDR3 protein: CASASQGISEAFF

J gene: TRBJ2-7
clone size: once
V gene: TRBV25-1
CDR3 protein: CASQGYYEQYF